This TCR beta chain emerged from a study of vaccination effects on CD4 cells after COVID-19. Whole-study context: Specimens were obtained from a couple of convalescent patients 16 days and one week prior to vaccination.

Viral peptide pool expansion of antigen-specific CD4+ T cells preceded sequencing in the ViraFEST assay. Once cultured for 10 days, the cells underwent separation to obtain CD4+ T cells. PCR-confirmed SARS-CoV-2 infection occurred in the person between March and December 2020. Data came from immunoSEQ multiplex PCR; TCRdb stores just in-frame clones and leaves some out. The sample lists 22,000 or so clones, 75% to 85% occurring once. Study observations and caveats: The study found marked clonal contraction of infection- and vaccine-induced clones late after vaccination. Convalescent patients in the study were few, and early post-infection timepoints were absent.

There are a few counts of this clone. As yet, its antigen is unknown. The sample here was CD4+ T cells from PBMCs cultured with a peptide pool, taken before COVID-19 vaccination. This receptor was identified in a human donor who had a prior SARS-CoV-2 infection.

CDR3 nucleotides: TGTGCCAGCAGCTTCGGACAGGGAGGCAATTCACCCCTCCACTTT. This sequence encodes CASSFGQGGNSPLHF. V usage is TRBV5-4 and J usage is TRBJ1-6; 8 bases align to TRBD1. CDR1 SGHNT and CDR2 YYREEE come from the germline V gene (reference sequence). V lost 2 bases, J lost 7 bases, and 5 bases stayed unmatched. The CDR3 is 15 residues long.